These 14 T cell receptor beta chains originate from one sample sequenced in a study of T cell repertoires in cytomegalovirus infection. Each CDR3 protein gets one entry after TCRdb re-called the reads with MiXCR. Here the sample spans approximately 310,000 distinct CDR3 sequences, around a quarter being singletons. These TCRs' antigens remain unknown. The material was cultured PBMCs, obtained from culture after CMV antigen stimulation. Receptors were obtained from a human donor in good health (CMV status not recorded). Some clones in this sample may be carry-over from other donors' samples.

The CDR3 loop reads CASSPLGQNPAGGYTF. Written as DNA, the CDR3 is TGTGCCAGCAGCCCCCTAGGACAGAACCCGGCGGGGGGCTACACCTTC. This chain uses TRBV9 with TRBJ1-2, with D tentatively TRBD1 (6 bases). CDR1 SGDLS and CDR2 YYNGEE come from the germline V gene. CDR3 length: 16 residues. The germline V and J ends were trimmed by 4 bases and 8 bases, with 24 bases remaining between them.

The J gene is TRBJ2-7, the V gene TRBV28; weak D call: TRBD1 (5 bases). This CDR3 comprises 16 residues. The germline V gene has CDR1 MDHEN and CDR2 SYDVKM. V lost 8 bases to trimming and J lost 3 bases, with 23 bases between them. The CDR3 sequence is CASRRRRTRSIYEQYF. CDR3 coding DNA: TGTGCCAGCCGACGACGACGGACAAGGTCGATCTACGAGCAGTACTTC. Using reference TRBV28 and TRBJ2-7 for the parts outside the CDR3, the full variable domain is DVKVTQSSRYLVKRTGEKVFLECVQDMDHENMFWYRQDPGLGLRLIYFSYDVKMKEKGDIPEGYSVSREKKERFSLILESASTNQTSMYLCASRRRRTRSIYEQYFGPGTRLTVT.

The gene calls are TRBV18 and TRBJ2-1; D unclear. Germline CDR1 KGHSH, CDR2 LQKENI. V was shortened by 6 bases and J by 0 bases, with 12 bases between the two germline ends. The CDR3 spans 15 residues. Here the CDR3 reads CASSGAESSYNEQFF. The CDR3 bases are TGTGCCAGCTCGGGTGCCGAGAGCTCCTACAATGAGCAGTTCTTC.

This CDR3 reads CASSSSTGDTQYF. The CDR3 DNA reads as TGCGCCAGCAGTTCCTCGACAGGGGATACGCAGTATTTT. This sequence joins TRBV10-2 and TRBJ2-3; 7 bases align to TRBD1. This CDR3 is built from 13 residues. The trim removed 5 bases at V and 6 bases at J, leaving 5 bases unmatched. Germline CDR1 WSHSY, CDR2 SAAADI.

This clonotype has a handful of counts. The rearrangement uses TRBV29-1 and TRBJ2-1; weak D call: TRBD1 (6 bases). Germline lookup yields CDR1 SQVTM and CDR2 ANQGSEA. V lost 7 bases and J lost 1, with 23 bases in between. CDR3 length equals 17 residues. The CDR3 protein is CSAHGQRRVGSYNEQFF. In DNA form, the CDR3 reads TGCAGCGCACATGGACAGCGTAGGGTAGGTTCCTACAATGAGCAGTTCTTC.

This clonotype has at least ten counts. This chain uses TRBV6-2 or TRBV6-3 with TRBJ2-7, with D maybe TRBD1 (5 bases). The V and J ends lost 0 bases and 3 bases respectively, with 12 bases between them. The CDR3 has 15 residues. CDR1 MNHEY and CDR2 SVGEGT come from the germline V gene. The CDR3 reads CASSYSISRVYEQYF. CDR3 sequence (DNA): TGTGCCAGCAGTTACTCGATCAGCAGGGTCTACGAGCAGTACTTC.

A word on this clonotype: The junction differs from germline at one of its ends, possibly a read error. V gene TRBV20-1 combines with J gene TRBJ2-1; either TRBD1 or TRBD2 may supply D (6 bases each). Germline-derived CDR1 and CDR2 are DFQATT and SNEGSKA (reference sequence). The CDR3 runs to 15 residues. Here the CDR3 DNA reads TGTAGCGGCATGGGGGCCGGGAACTCCTACAATGAGCAGTTCTTC. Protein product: CSGMGAGNSYNEQFF.

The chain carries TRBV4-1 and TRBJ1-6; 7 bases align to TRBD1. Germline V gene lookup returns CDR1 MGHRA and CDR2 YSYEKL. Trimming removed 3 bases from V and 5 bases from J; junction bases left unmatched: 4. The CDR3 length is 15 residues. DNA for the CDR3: TGCGCCAGCAGCCATCCGGGACAGAATAATTCACCCCTCCACTTT. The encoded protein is CASSHPGQNNSPLHF.

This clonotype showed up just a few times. CDR3 DNA sequence: TGTGCCTGGAGTAAGGGGACAGGGGGCGAGACCCAGTACTTC. Translation: CAWSKGTGGETQYF. The rearrangement joins TRBV30 to TRBJ2-5; the match to TRBD1 covers 12 bases. The CDR3 is made up of 14 amino acids. With 2 bases clipped from V and 5 bases from J, the junction kept 3 bases outside the gene matches. Germline CDR1 GTSNPN, CDR2 SVGIG (reference sequence).

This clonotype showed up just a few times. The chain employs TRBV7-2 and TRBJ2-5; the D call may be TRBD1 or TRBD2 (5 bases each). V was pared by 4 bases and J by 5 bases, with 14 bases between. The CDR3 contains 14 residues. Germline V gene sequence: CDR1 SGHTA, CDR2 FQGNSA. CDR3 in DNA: TGTGCCAGCAGCTCATGGGGGTGGGAGGAGACCCAGTACTTC. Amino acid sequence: CASSSWGWEETQYF. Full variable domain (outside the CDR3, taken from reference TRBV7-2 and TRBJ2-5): GAGVSQSPSNKVTEKGKDVELRCDPISGHTALYWYRQSLGQGLEFLIYFQGNSAPDKSGLPSDRFSAERTGGSVSTLTIQRTQQEDSAVYLCASSSWGWEETQYFGPGTRLLVL.

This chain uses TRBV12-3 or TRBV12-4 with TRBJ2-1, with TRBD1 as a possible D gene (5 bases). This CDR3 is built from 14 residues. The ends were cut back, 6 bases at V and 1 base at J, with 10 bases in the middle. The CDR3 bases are TGTGCCAGCAGCCAGGGCCCTTCCTACAATGAGCAGTTCTTC. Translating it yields CASSQGPSYNEQFF.

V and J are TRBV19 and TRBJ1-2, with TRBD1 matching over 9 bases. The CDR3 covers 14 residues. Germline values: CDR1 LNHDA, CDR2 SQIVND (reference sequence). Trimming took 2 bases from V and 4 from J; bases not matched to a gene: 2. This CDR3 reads CASSIRTGVYGYTF. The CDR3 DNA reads TGTGCCAGTAGTATAAGGACAGGGGTCTATGGCTACACCTTC.

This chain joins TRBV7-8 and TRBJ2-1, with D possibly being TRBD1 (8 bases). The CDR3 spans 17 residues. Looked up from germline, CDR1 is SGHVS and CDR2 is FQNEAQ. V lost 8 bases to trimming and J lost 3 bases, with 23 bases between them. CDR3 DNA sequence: TGTGCCAGCGCCAGATTCGGGGGGACAGGAAACTACAATGAGCAGTTCTTC. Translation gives CASARFGGTGNYNEQFF.

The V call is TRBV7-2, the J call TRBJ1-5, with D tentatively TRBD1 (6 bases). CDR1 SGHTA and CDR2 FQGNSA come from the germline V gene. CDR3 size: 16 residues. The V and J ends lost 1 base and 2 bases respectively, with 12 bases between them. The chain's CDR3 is CASSLVGGLGNQPQHF. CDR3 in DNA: TGTGCCAGCAGCTTAGTTGGGGGGCTTGGCAATCAGCCCCAGCATTTT. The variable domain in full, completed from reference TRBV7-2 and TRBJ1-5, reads GAGVSQSPSNKVTEKGKDVELRCDPISGHTALYWYRQSLGQGLEFLIYFQGNSAPDKSGLPSDRFSAERTGGSVSTLTIQRTQQEDSAVYLCASSLVGGLGNQPQHFGDGTRLSIL.